This T cell receptor (beta chain) was profiled in a study of shared clonotypes between healthy human individuals. Study overall: Three CD4 naive, three CD4 memory, two CD8 naive and one CD8 memory plate were used per donor. Study results and limitations: Relative to memory subsets, naive subsets generally showed larger estimated richness. Against clonotypes common to all four donors, non-shared ones had lower generation probabilities.

Concerning this clone itself: Its antigen remains unknown.

The input for sorted-subset replicate PCRs was about 200 ng DNA, tens of thousands of T cell genomes. Clones were sequenced by immunoSEQ multiplex PCR, and TCRdb holds only the in-frame ones, with some missing. The sample has about 1 million clones, around 75% seen once; the top ten hold approximately 1.5%. Between the trimmed V and J ends, which lost 2 bases and 6 bases, there was a span of 14 bases. This CDR3 has 15 residues. Looked up from germline, CDR1 is WSHSY and CDR2 is SAAADI. This TCR came from a man between 18 and 35 years old in good health. The V and J genes are TRBV10-2 and TRBJ1-5, with D possibly TRBD1 on 6 matching bases. Material for sequencing was memory CD4+ T cells sorted from blood. Subset meaning: CD45RA-negative fraction. The CDR3 loop is CASSEPGARSQPQHF. The CDR3 nucleotides are TGCGCCAGCAGTGAGCCGGGGGCGAGAAGTCAGCCCCAGCATTTT.